The T cell receptor (beta chain) under discussion was sequenced for a study of T cell repertoires in cytomegalovirus infection. Study background: Based on public TCR beta signatures, there were indications of CMV infection and of a matching HLA type.

The CDR3 spans 16 residues. The V gene's germline CDR1 is SGHRS and CDR2 YFSETQ. J gave up 0 bases and V 1 base, and 4 bases lay outside the gene matches. This clonotype was seen repeatedly, ten times or more. What it binds is not known. TCRdb re-analysed the reads in MiXCR, keeping a single row per CDR3 protein. The sample includes almost 300,000 distinct CDR3 sequences, around 9.1% seen only once; the top ten take approximately 2.3%. Study results and limitations: HLA-C-restricted, CMV-specific TCR beta clonotypes were dominant ex vivo.

The source is a human donor in good health (CMV status not recorded). Some clones in this sample may be carry-over from other donors' samples. The source material was PBMCs. The V and J genes are TRBV5-1 and TRBJ2-3, with 8 bases matching TRBD2. The CDR3 DNA reads TGCGCCAGCAGCTTGAATCTAGCGGGTAGCACAGATACGCAGTATTTT. This encodes CASSLNLAGSTDTQYF.